A selection of T cell receptor beta chains follows, all from one sample in a study of T cell repertoires in cytomegalovirus infection. Each CDR3 protein gets one entry after TCRdb re-called the reads with MiXCR. Here the sample spans about a million distinct CDR3 sequences, roughly 30% being singletons. These TCRs' antigens remain unknown. The sample consisted of cultured CD8+ T cells from PBMCs, taken from culture after CMV antigen stimulation. These receptors came from a human donor in good health (CMV status not recorded). Some clones in this sample may be carry-over from other donors' samples. Both conserved end residues are part of each CDR3. D genes are given only for firm matches. Some rows mark clone size as missing; the rest say once, few, many or name a class of expanded clone.

CDR3aa: CASSSLQSGQETQYF; CDR3nt: TGTGCCAGCAGTTCCCTACAAAGCGGGCAAGAGACCCAGTACTTC; len: 15; j_gene: TRBJ2-5; abundance: NA; v_gene: TRBV28; d_gene: NA
CDR3aa: CASSLSGVPDTQYF; CDR3nt: TGTGCCAGCAGTCTTAGCGGGGTACCAGATACGCAGTATTTT; len: 14; j_gene: TRBJ2-3; abundance: NA; v_gene: TRBV27; d_gene: TRBD2
CDR3aa: CASSPKIVGSPLHF; CDR3nt: TGTGCCAGTAGTCCGAAAATCGTGGGGTCACCCCTCCACTTT; len: 14; j_gene: TRBJ1-6; abundance: NA; v_gene: TRBV19; d_gene: NA
CDR3aa: CASIAGGTQYF; CDR3nt: TGTGCCAGCATTGCGGGGGGAACCCAGTACTTC; len: 11; j_gene: TRBJ2-5; abundance: NA; v_gene: TRBV27; d_gene: TRBD2
CDR3aa: CASSQGSEYSYEQYF; CDR3nt: TGTGCCAGCAGCCAAGGATCCGAGTACTCCTACGAGCAGTACTTC; len: 15; j_gene: TRBJ2-7; abundance: NA; v_gene: TRBV14; d_gene: NA
CDR3aa: CASSQDPITNEQFF; CDR3nt: TGTGCCAGCAGCCAAGATCCGATAACCAATGAGCAGTTCTTC; len: 14; j_gene: TRBJ2-1; abundance: NA; v_gene: TRBV4-2; d_gene: NA
CDR3aa: CASSEIGGTAGNTIYF; CDR3nt: TGTGCCAGCAGTGAAATTGGGGGTACAGCTGGAAACACCATATATTTT; len: 16; j_gene: TRBJ1-3; abundance: few; v_gene: TRBV6-1; d_gene: NA
CDR3aa: CASSRGGDGENTEAFF; CDR3nt: TGTGCCAGCTCGCGGGGAGGGGACGGTGAAAACACTGAAGCTTTCTTT; len: 16; j_gene: TRBJ1-1; abundance: few; v_gene: TRBV4-2; d_gene: NA
CDR3aa: CASIGGDDSGDTQYF; CDR3nt: TGTGCCAGCATAGGAGGGGACGATTCGGGTGATACGCAGTATTTT; len: 15; j_gene: TRBJ2-3; abundance: NA; v_gene: TRBV13; d_gene: NA
CDR3aa: CASSEMGAEETQYF; CDR3nt: TGTGCCAGCAGCGAAATGGGGGCGGAAGAGACCCAGTACTTC; len: 14; j_gene: TRBJ2-5; abundance: many; v_gene: TRBV7-6; d_gene: NA
CDR3aa: CASSQQGKTEAFF; CDR3nt: TGTGCCAGCAGCCAACAGGGGAAGACTGAAGCTTTCTTT; len: 13; j_gene: TRBJ1-1; abundance: many; v_gene: TRBV7-2; d_gene: TRBD1
CDR3aa: CASSYSPGTGSMNTEAFF; CDR3nt: TGTGCCAGCAGTTACTCACCCGGAACAGGGTCCATGAACACTGAAGCTTTCTTT; len: 18; j_gene: TRBJ1-1; abundance: NA; v_gene: TRBV6-2/TRBV6-3; d_gene: NA
CDR3aa: CASSETIAKNIQYF; CDR3nt: TGTGCCAGCAGCGAGACCATTGCCAAAAACATTCAGTACTTC; len: 14; j_gene: TRBJ2-4; abundance: once; v_gene: TRBV7-8; d_gene: NA
CDR3aa: CASSLSGPGNYGYTF; CDR3nt: TGTGCCAGCAGTTTATCAGGTCCGGGGAACTATGGCTACACCTTC; len: 15; j_gene: TRBJ1-2; abundance: NA; v_gene: TRBV27; d_gene: NA
CDR3aa: CASSYLTTRQDTQYF; CDR3nt: TGTGCCAGCAGCTACCTGACCACAAGACAAGATACGCAGTATTTT; len: 15; j_gene: TRBJ2-3; abundance: NA; v_gene: TRBV7-9; d_gene: NA
CDR3aa: CATSDRDSKAYGYTF; CDR3nt: TGTGCCACCAGTGATCGGGACAGTAAAGCCTATGGCTACACCTTC; len: 15; j_gene: TRBJ1-2; abundance: NA; v_gene: TRBV24-1; d_gene: TRBD1
CDR3aa: CASRGGRFFF; CDR3nt: TGTGCCAGCAGGGGGGGACGGTTCTTCTTT; len: 10; j_gene: TRBJ1-1; abundance: NA; v_gene: TRBV9; d_gene: NA
CDR3aa: CASSLNLGADTQYF; CDR3nt: TGTGCCAGCAGCCTAAACCTAGGCGCAGATACGCAGTATTTT; len: 14; j_gene: TRBJ2-3; abundance: medium-sized; v_gene: TRBV7-3; d_gene: NA
CDR3aa: CASTHRTSTDTQYF; CDR3nt: TGTGCCAGTACTCACCGAACTAGCACAGATACGCAGTATTTT; len: 14; j_gene: TRBJ2-3; abundance: few; v_gene: TRBV6-2/TRBV6-3; d_gene: NA
CDR3aa: CASSENSGGAVDTQYF; CDR3nt: TGTGCCAGCAGCGAAAATAGCGGGGGGGCCGTGGATACGCAGTATTTT; len: 16; j_gene: TRBJ2-3; abundance: many; v_gene: TRBV7-2; d_gene: TRBD2
CDR3aa: CSAVTGQYSNQPQHF; CDR3nt: TGCAGTGCTGTAACCGGGCAGTATAGCAATCAGCCCCAGCATTTT; len: 15; j_gene: TRBJ1-5; abundance: few; v_gene: TRBV20-1; d_gene: NA
CDR3aa: CASTGTGTQETQYF; CDR3nt: TGTGCCAGTACCGGGACAGGGACCCAAGAGACCCAGTACTTC; len: 14; j_gene: TRBJ2-5; abundance: once; v_gene: TRBV19; d_gene: TRBD1
CDR3aa: CASSDSAGGEQFF; CDR3nt: TGCGCCAGCAGTGATTCCGCGGGGGGTGAGCAGTTCTTC; len: 13; j_gene: TRBJ2-1; abundance: NA; v_gene: TRBV10-2; d_gene: TRBD2
CDR3aa: CASSVNGGPQETQYF; CDR3nt: TGTGCCAGCAGCGTAAACGGGGGCCCTCAAGAGACCCAGTACTTC; len: 15; j_gene: TRBJ2-5; abundance: NA; v_gene: TRBV9; d_gene: NA
CDR3aa: CASSTYRSANEQYF; CDR3nt: TGTGCCAGTAGTACGTACAGGTCCGCCAACGAGCAGTACTTC; len: 14; j_gene: TRBJ2-7; abundance: few; v_gene: TRBV19; d_gene: NA
CDR3aa: CASIRTSGSLIRDEQFF; CDR3nt: TGTGCCAGCATACGGACTAGCGGGAGCCTGATTAGAGATGAGCAGTTCTTC; len: 17; j_gene: TRBJ2-1; abundance: many; v_gene: TRBV7-9; d_gene: TRBD2
CDR3aa: CASTLGLAGAVAIYNEQFF; CDR3nt: TGTGCCAGCACCCTGGGACTAGCGGGGGCCGTCGCTATTTACAATGAGCAGTTCTTC; len: 19; j_gene: TRBJ2-1; abundance: NA; v_gene: TRBV2; d_gene: TRBD2
CDR3aa: CASSLLRRADSNTGELFF; CDR3nt: TGTGCCAGCAGTTTATTACGTAGGGCCGATTCGAACACCGGGGAGCTGTTTTTT; len: 18; j_gene: TRBJ2-2; abundance: few; v_gene: TRBV28; d_gene: NA
CDR3aa: CASSQDMSSPNTEAFF; CDR3nt: TGCGCCAGCAGCCAAGATATGTCGAGCCCGAACACTGAAGCTTTCTTT; len: 16; j_gene: TRBJ1-1; abundance: NA; v_gene: TRBV4-1; d_gene: NA
CDR3aa: CASNSQGSYEQYF; CDR3nt: TGCGCCAGCAACTCACAGGGGTCGTACGAGCAGTACTTC; len: 13; j_gene: TRBJ2-7; abundance: few; v_gene: TRBV5-1; d_gene: TRBD1
CDR3aa: CSVEYGNTIYF; CDR3nt: TGCAGCGTTGAGTATGGAAACACCATATATTTT; len: 11; j_gene: TRBJ1-3; abundance: NA; v_gene: TRBV29-1; d_gene: NA
CDR3aa: CASALGETGELFF; CDR3nt: TGTGCTAGTGCTCTGGGTGAGACCGGGGAGCTGTTTTTT; len: 13; j_gene: TRBJ2-2; abundance: NA; v_gene: TRBV12-5; d_gene: NA
CDR3aa: CASSLWDRASYYGYTF; CDR3nt: TGTGCCAGCAGCCTATGGGACAGGGCTTCCTACTATGGCTACACCTTC; len: 16; j_gene: TRBJ1-2; abundance: NA; v_gene: TRBV11-2; d_gene: TRBD1
CDR3aa: CASSESVNTEAFF; CDR3nt: TGTGCCAGCAGTGAATCGGTCAACACTGAAGCTTTCTTT; len: 13; j_gene: TRBJ1-1; abundance: many; v_gene: TRBV25-1; d_gene: NA
CDR3aa: CASSHATGFGELFF; CDR3nt: TGCGCCAGCAGCCACGCGACGGGGTTCGGGGAGCTGTTTTTT; len: 14; j_gene: TRBJ2-2; abundance: NA; v_gene: TRBV4-3; d_gene: NA
CDR3aa: CASSQDRGIMELFF; CDR3nt: TGTGCCAGCAGTCAGGACAGGGGAATTATGGAACTGTTTTTT; len: 14; j_gene: TRBJ1-4; abundance: few; v_gene: TRBV12-3/TRBV12-4; d_gene: TRBD1
CDR3aa: CASTIELAGYEQYF; CDR3nt: TGTGCCAGCACCATCGAACTAGCGGGGTACGAGCAGTACTTC; len: 14; j_gene: TRBJ2-7; abundance: NA; v_gene: TRBV6-6; d_gene: TRBD2
CDR3aa: CASPGLEPYEQYF; CDR3nt: TGTGCCAGCCCAGGACTAGAACCCTACGAGCAGTACTTC; len: 13; j_gene: TRBJ2-7; abundance: few; v_gene: TRBV6-1; d_gene: TRBD2
CDR3aa: CASSSLGGLENNEQFF; CDR3nt: TGTGCCAGCAGCTCATTGGGAGGTTTGGAGAACAATGAGCAGTTCTTC; len: 16; j_gene: TRBJ2-1; abundance: few; v_gene: TRBV5-6; d_gene: NA
CDR3aa: CASSRQHDRTFKNIQYF; CDR3nt: TGTGCCAGCAGTCGCCAGCACGACAGGACTTTTAAAAACATTCAGTACTTC; len: 17; j_gene: TRBJ2-4; abundance: NA; v_gene: TRBV6-2/TRBV6-3; d_gene: NA
CDR3aa: CASSQGHSNQPQHF; CDR3nt: TGTGCCAGCAGCCAAGGACACAGCAATCAGCCCCAGCATTTT; len: 14; j_gene: TRBJ1-5; abundance: many; v_gene: TRBV4-2; d_gene: NA
CDR3aa: CASMPKAVSSYEQYF; CDR3nt: TGTGCCAGCATGCCTAAGGCGGTGAGCTCCTACGAGCAGTACTTC; len: 15; j_gene: TRBJ2-7; abundance: few; v_gene: TRBV12-3/TRBV12-4; d_gene: NA
CDR3aa: CASRPGGGEETQYF; CDR3nt: TGTGCCAGCAGGCCCGGGGGGGGAGAAGAGACCCAGTACTTC; len: 14; j_gene: TRBJ2-5; abundance: few; v_gene: TRBV6-1; d_gene: TRBD2
CDR3aa: CSVRTAETQYF; CDR3nt: TGCAGTGTCAGGACAGCCGAAACGCAGTATTTT; len: 11; j_gene: TRBJ2-3; abundance: few; v_gene: TRBV20-1; d_gene: NA
CDR3aa: CASRITQGVGADTQYF; CDR3nt: TGTGCCAGCAGGATTACACAGGGGGTAGGTGCAGATACGCAGTATTTT; len: 16; j_gene: TRBJ2-3; abundance: NA; v_gene: TRBV6-1; d_gene: TRBD1
CDR3aa: CASSLTSSGGAYEQYF; CDR3nt: TGTGCCAGCAGCTTAACTTCTAGCGGGGGGGCCTACGAGCAGTACTTC; len: 16; j_gene: TRBJ2-7; abundance: many; v_gene: TRBV7-2; d_gene: TRBD2
CDR3aa: CASSFDVKRPDTQYF; CDR3nt: TGTGCCAGCAGTTTTGATGTTAAGCGACCAGATACGCAGTATTTT; len: 15; j_gene: TRBJ2-3; abundance: many; v_gene: TRBV12-3/TRBV12-4; d_gene: NA
CDR3aa: CASSFVGQGNSNQPQHF; CDR3nt: TGTGCCAGCAGCTTCGTTGGACAGGGAAATAGCAATCAGCCCCAGCATTTT; len: 17; j_gene: TRBJ1-5; abundance: many; v_gene: TRBV7-2; d_gene: TRBD1
CDR3aa: CASSQLSDTQYF; CDR3nt: TGTGCCAGCAGCCAACTTTCAGATACGCAGTATTTT; len: 12; j_gene: TRBJ2-3; abundance: many; v_gene: TRBV4-2; d_gene: NA
CDR3aa: CASSSTSGVTNEQFF; CDR3nt: TGTGCCAGCAGCTCGACTAGCGGGGTGACCAATGAGCAGTTCTTC; len: 15; j_gene: TRBJ2-1; abundance: NA; v_gene: TRBV7-9; d_gene: TRBD2
CDR3aa: CASSYFPGQGFTGANVLTF; CDR3nt: TGTGCCAGCAGTTACTTTCCGGGACAGGGTTTTACTGGGGCCAACGTCCTGACTTTC; len: 19; j_gene: TRBJ2-6; abundance: NA; v_gene: TRBV6-5; d_gene: TRBD1
CDR3aa: CASSPNGEGEQFF; CDR3nt: TGTGCCAGCAGTCCGAACGGGGAGGGTGAGCAGTTCTTC; len: 13; j_gene: TRBJ2-1; abundance: many; v_gene: TRBV27; d_gene: TRBD2
CDR3aa: CASSYGTPPGHQGNTIYF; CDR3nt: TGTGCCAGCAGTTACGGGACCCCCCCGGGACATCAGGGAAACACCATATATTTT; len: 18; j_gene: TRBJ1-3; abundance: NA; v_gene: TRBV6-6; d_gene: NA
CDR3aa: CASGWTSGNEQFF; CDR3nt: TGCGCCAGCGGGTGGACTAGCGGCAATGAGCAGTTCTTC; len: 13; j_gene: TRBJ2-1; abundance: NA; v_gene: TRBV5-1; d_gene: TRBD2
CDR3aa: CASNPSGGAQETQYF; CDR3nt: TGTGCCAGCAACCCCAGCGGGGGGGCGCAAGAGACCCAGTACTTC; len: 15; j_gene: TRBJ2-5; abundance: NA; v_gene: TRBV6-6; d_gene: TRBD2
CDR3aa: CAISELGVASEAFF; CDR3nt: TGTGCCATCAGTGAGTTAGGGGTCGCGTCTGAAGCTTTCTTT; len: 14; j_gene: TRBJ1-1; abundance: NA; v_gene: TRBV10-3; d_gene: NA
CDR3aa: CASSSQDEQYF; CDR3nt: TGTGCCAGTAGTAGCCAGGACGAGCAGTACTTC; len: 11; j_gene: TRBJ2-7; abundance: NA; v_gene: TRBV19; d_gene: NA
CDR3aa: CATGDSIGSDTQYF; CDR3nt: TGTGCCACTGGGGACAGTATCGGTTCTGATACGCAGTATTTT; len: 14; j_gene: TRBJ2-3; abundance: few; v_gene: TRBV12-3/TRBV12-4; d_gene: TRBD1
CDR3aa: CASSRTPNTEAFF; CDR3nt: TGTGCCAGCAGCCGTACTCCGAACACTGAAGCTTTCTTT; len: 13; j_gene: TRBJ1-1; abundance: many; v_gene: TRBV7-3; d_gene: NA